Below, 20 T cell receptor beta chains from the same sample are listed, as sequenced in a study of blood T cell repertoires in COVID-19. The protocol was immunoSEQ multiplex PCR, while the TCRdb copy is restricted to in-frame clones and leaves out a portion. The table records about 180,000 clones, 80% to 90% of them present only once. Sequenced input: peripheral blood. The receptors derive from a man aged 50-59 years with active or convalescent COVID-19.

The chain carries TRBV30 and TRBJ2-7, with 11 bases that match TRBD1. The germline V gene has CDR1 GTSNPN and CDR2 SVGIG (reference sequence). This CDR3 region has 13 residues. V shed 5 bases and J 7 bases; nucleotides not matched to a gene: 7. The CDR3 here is CAWEPGQGAEQYF. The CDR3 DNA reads TGTGCCTGGGAGCCCGGACAGGGGGCTGAGCAGTACTTC.

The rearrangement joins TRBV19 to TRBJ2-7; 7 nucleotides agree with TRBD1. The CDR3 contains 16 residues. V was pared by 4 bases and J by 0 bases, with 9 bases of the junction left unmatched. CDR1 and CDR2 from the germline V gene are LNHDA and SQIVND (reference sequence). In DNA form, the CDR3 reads TGTGCCAGTAGTACGGGACAGTTGGGCTTCTCCTACGAGCAGTACTTC. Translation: CASSTGQLGFSYEQYF. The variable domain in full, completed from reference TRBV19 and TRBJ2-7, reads DGGITQSPKYLFRKEGQNVTLSCEQNLNHDAMYWYRQDPGQGLRLIYYSQIVNDFQKGDIAEGYSVSREKKESFPLTVTSAQKNPTAFYLCASSTGQLGFSYEQYFGPGTRLTVT.

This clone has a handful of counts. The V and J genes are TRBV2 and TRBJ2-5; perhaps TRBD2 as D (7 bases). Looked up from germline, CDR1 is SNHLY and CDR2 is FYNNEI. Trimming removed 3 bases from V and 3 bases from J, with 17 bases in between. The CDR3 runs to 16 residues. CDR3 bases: TGTGCCAGCAGTGATTCCGGCGGGGGCTCCAAAGAGACCCAGTACTTC. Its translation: CASSDSGGGSKETQYF.

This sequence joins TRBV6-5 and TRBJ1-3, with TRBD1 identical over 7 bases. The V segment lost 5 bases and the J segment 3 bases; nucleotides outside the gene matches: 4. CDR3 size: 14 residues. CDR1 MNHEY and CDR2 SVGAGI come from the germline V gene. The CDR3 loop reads CASSPDRVGNTIYF. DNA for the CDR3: TGTGCCAGCAGTCCCGACAGGGTTGGAAACACCATATATTTT.

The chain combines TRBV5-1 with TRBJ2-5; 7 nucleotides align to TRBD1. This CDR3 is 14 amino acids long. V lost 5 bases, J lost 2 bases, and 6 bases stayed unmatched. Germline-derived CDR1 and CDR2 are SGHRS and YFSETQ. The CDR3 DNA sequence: TGCGCCAGCAGACGACAGGGAACTCAAGAGACCCAGTACTTC. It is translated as CASRRQGTQETQYF.

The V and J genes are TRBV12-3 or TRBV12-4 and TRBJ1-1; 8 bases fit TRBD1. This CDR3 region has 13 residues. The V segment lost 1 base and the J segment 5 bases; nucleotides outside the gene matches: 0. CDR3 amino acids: CASSLGQGTEAFF. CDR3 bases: TGTGCCAGCAGTTTAGGACAGGGGACTGAAGCTTTCTTT.

CDR3 coding DNA: TGTGCCAGCAGCAGATCTAGCGGGGGGGACCAAGAGACCCAGTACTTC. Encoded protein: CASSRSSGGDQETQYF. The gene calls are TRBV5-4 and TRBJ2-5, with TRBD2 identical over 12 bases. Per germline, CDR1 SGHNT and CDR2 YYREEE (reference sequence). Trimming cost V 4 bases and J 0 bases; bases outside gene matches: 4. The CDR3 is 16 residues long. Based on the CDR3 plus reference TRBV5-4 and TRBJ2-5, the full variable domain is ETGVTQSPTHLIKTRGQQVTLRCSSQSGHNTVSWYQQALGQGPQFIFQYYREEENGRGNFPPRFSGLQFPNYSSELNVNALELDDSALYLCASSRSSGGDQETQYFGPGTRLLVL.

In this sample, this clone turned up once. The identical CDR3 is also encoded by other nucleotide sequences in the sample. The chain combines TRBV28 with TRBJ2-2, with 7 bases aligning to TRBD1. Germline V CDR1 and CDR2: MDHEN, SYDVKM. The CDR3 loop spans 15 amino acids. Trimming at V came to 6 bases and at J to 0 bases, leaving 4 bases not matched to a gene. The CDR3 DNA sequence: TGTGCCAGCAGCCGGACAGGCGCGAACACCGGGGAGCTGTTTTTT. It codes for CASSRTGANTGELFF.

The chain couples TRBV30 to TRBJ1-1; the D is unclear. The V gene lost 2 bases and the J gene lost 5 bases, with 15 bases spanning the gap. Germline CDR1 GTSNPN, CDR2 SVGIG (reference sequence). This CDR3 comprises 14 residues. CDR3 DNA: TGTGCCTGGAGTTACGACGGGAGATGGACTGAAGCTTTCTTT. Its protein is CAWSYDGRWTEAFF.

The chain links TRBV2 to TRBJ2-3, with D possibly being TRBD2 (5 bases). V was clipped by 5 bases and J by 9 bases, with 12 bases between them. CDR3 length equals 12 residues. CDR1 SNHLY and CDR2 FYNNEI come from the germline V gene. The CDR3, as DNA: TGTGCCAGCAGTCCTACTAGTCCAACGCAGTATTTT. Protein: CASSPTSPTQYF.

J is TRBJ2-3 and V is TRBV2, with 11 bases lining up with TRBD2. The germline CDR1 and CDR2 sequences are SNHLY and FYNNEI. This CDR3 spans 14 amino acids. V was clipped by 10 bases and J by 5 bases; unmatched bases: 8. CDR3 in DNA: TGTGCCATCGGACTAGCGGGTCCCCGAGATACGCAGTATTTT. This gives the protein CAIGLAGPRDTQYF.

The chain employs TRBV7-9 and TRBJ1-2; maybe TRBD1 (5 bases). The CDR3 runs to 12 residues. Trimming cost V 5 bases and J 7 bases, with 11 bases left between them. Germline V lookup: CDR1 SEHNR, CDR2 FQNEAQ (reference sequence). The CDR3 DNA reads TGTGCCAGCAGCATTTCGACAGCTGGCTACACCTTC. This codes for CASSISTAGYTF.

This chain's CDR3 is CASSYSRQGKEKLFF. DNA for the CDR3: TGTGCCAGCAGTTACTCGAGACAGGGGAAAGAAAAACTGTTTTTT. V is TRBV6-5 and J is TRBJ1-4, with 8 positions matching TRBD1. The V and J ends lost 0 bases and 8 bases, in that order; junction bases with no gene match: 5. The CDR3 loop spans 15 amino acids. Germline loops: CDR1 MNHEY, CDR2 SVGAGI.

The CDR3 nucleotides read TGTGCCAGCAGTTTAGGGGGAGATTCACCCCTCCACTTT. Its protein is CASSLGGDSPLHF. V usage is TRBV12-3 or TRBV12-4 and J usage is TRBJ1-6; D uncertain. V lost 1 base, J lost 8 bases, and 6 bases lay in between. The CDR3 contains 13 residues.

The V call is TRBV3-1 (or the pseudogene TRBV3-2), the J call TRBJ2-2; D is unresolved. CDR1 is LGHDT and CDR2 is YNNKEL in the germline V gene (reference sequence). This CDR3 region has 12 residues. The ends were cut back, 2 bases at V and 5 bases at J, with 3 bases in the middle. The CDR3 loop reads CASSQTTGELFF. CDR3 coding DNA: TGTGCCAGCAGCCAAACAACCGGGGAGCTGTTTTTT.

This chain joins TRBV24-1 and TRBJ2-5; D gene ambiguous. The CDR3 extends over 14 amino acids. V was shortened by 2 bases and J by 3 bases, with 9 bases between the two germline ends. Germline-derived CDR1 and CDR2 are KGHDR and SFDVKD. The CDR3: CATSDSLAEETQYF. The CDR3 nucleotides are TGTGCCACCAGTGATTCGTTGGCAGAAGAGACCCAGTACTTC.

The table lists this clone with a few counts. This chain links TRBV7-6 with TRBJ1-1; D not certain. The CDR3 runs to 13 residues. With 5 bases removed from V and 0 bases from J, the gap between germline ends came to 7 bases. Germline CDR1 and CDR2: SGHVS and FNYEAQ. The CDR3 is CASSPVMNTEAFF. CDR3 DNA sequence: TGTGCCAGCAGCCCGGTTATGAACACTGAAGCTTTCTTT.

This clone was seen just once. The DNA for the CDR3 is TGTGCCAGCAGCTTAAATGGGCCCACAGATACGCAGTATTTT. As protein: CASSLNGPTDTQYF. The chain recombines TRBV7-2 with TRBJ2-3; D is ambiguous. V lost 2 bases to trimming and J lost 2 bases, with 8 bases between them. The CDR3 has 14 amino acids. Germline V gives CDR1 SGHTA, CDR2 FQGNSA.

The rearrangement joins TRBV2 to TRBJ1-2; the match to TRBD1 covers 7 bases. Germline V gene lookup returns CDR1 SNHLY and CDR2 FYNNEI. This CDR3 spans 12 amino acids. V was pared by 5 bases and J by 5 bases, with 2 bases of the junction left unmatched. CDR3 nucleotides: TGTGCCAGCAGTAAACAGGGGTATGGCTACACCTTC. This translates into CASSKQGYGYTF. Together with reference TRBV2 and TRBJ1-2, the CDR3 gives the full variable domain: EPEVTQTPSHQVTQMGQEVILRCVPISNHLYFYWYRQILGQKVEFLVSFYNNEISEKSEIFDDQFSVERPDGSNFTLKIRSTKLEDSAMYFCASSKQGYGYTFGSGTRLTVV.

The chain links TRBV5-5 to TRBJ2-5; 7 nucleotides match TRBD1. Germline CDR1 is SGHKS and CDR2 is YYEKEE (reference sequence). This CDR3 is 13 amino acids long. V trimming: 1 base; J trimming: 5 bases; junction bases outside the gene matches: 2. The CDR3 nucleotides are TGTGCCAGCAGCTTGACAGGGGACGAGACCCAGTACTTC. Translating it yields CASSLTGDETQYF.